Following are 25 T cell receptor beta chains from one sample sequenced in a study of identical twins. MiXCR, run by TCRdb on the 5' RACE reads, gives a single entry per CDR3 protein. The sample contains 600,000 to 850,000 distinct CDR3 sequences, about 20% of which appear only once. The data were also submitted as part of a second study, on T cells expressing NK-cell markers.

The specimen was PBMCs. The receptors here all came from a woman aged 18-35 years in good health.

This chain uses TRBV20-1 with TRBJ1-2; D ambiguous. The ends were cut back, 5 bases at V and 13 bases at J, with 23 bases in the middle. CDR1 and CDR2 (germline): DFQATT, SNEGSKA (reference sequence). The CDR3 is made up of 13 amino acids. The CDR3 bases are TGCAGTGCTGCCCCGGGAGTTTTCTCGGGGAGCACCTTC. Translated, it gives CSAAPGVFSGSTF.

This clonotype was observed many times. The chain couples TRBV12-3 or TRBV12-4 to TRBJ2-7, with D perhaps TRBD1 (5 bases). The CDR3 extends over 13 amino acids. V lost 3 bases, J lost 6 bases, and 12 bases lay in between. The CDR3 DNA sequence: TGTGCCAGCAGTTTTAGGGGTTGGGGCGAGCAGTACTTC. Translation gives CASSFRGWGEQYF.

The chain recombines TRBV20-1 with TRBJ1-4; 7 bases are shared with TRBD1. Losses at the gene ends were 2 bases for V and 16 bases for J; bases not matched to a gene: 13. CDR3 length: 13 amino acids. Germline CDR1 is DFQATT and CDR2 is SNEGSKA (reference sequence). The CDR3, as DNA: TGCAGTGCTAGAACCCCGGTAGACAGGGACACGTTTTTT. Protein: CSARTPVDRDTFF.

This clonotype has only a few counts. CDR3 bases: TGTGCCAGCAGAACAGGGGGGGAGAACTATGGCTACACCTTC. It translates to CASRTGGENYGYTF. V is TRBV6-1 and J is TRBJ1-2, with TRBD1 matching over 8 bases. The germline gives CDR1 MNHNS, CDR2 SASEGT. Unmatched junction bases numbered 5, after V lost 6 bases and J lost 2 bases. This CDR3 spans 14 amino acids.

A few counts support this clonotype. V and J are TRBV5-6 and TRBJ2-3, with D perhaps given as TRBD1 or TRBD2 (5 bases each). Germline values: CDR1 SGHDT, CDR2 YYEEEE. This CDR3 is 14 amino acids long. Trimming shortened V by 5 bases and J by 1 base, and 11 bases separated the two germline ends. CDR3 in DNA: TGTGCCAGCAGGAGACCGGGGCGCACAGATACGCAGTATTTT. As protein: CASRRPGRTDTQYF.

V and J are TRBV20-1 and TRBJ1-1; D is perhaps TRBD1 (6 bases). Between the trimmed V and J ends, which lost 6 bases and 5 bases, there was a span of 19 bases. The CDR3 loop spans 14 amino acids. CDR1 DFQATT and CDR2 SNEGSKA come from the germline V gene (reference sequence). In DNA, the CDR3 is TGCAGTGCCCCCTACGTGGGGGCGAGGACTGAAGCTTTCTTT. It specifies CSAPYVGARTEAFF.

The genes are TRBV3-1 and TRBJ2-1, with 13 bases identical to TRBD2. V shed 3 bases, J shed 7 bases, and the junction held 3 bases outside the gene matches. CDR1 and CDR2 from the germline V gene are LGHDT and YNNKEL (reference sequence). This CDR3 is built from 15 residues. As DNA, the CDR3 is TGTGCCAGCAGCCACGGACTAGCGGGAGTAAATGAGCAGTTCTTC. This translates into CASSHGLAGVNEQFF.

This clonotype occurred many times. The CDR3 region has the DNA TGCAGTGCTAGCCTAGCGGAGCAGTTCTTC. Amino acid sequence: CSASLAEQFF. V is TRBV20-1 and J is TRBJ2-1, with D possibly TRBD2 on 6 matching bases. This CDR3 contains 10 residues. Germline lookup yields CDR1 DFQATT and CDR2 SNEGSKA (reference sequence). Trimming took off 3 bases at V and 10 bases at J, with 7 bases between the two ends.

The rearrangement joins TRBV6-5 to TRBJ2-7; the D gene could be TRBD1 or TRBD2 (6 bases each). Germline V gives CDR1 MNHEY, CDR2 SVGAGI. V dropped 2 bases and J dropped 4 bases, with 15 bases sitting between them. The CDR3 loop spans 15 amino acids. The CDR3 DNA is TGTGCCAGCAGTTACACAGGGTCGGGGGCTTACGAGCAGTACTTC. Amino acid sequence: CASSYTGSGAYEQYF.

This clonotype was counted between two and nine times. Here the CDR3 DNA reads TGCGCCAGCAGTCAAATACCGGACAGTGACCCTTCGAATGAGCAGTTCTTC. This encodes CASSQIPDSDPSNEQFF. The V call is TRBV5-1, the J call TRBJ2-1, with D perhaps matching TRBD1 (6 bases). The germline V gene encodes CDR1 SGHRS and CDR2 YFSETQ. The CDR3 has 17 residues. Trimming removed 5 bases at V and 7 bases at J, with 25 bases between.

The genes are TRBV2 and TRBJ1-2; D is uncertain. This CDR3 comprises 13 residues. V was trimmed by 6 bases and J by 6 bases, leaving 14 bases between them. Germline CDR1 is SNHLY and CDR2 is FYNNEI. The DNA for the CDR3 is TGTGCCAGCAGCCCCGGGCCAACCAATGGCTACACCTTC. This sequence encodes CASSPGPTNGYTF.

Only a few counts were recorded for this clonotype. V is TRBV10-3 and J is TRBJ2-5; perhaps TRBD1 as D (5 bases). Trimming took off 11 bases at V and 3 bases at J, with 16 bases between the two ends. Looked up from germline, CDR1 is ENHRY and CDR2 is SYGVKD. This CDR3 is built from 13 residues. The CDR3 bases are TGTGCCGTAGGGGTTGGGCAGAAAGAGACCCAGTACTTC. Amino acid sequence: CAVGVGQKETQYF.

This clonotype was observed a few times. This chain connects TRBV6-1 to TRBJ2-7; 8 bases align to TRBD1. This CDR3 is built from 14 residues. Germline trimming cut 5 bases from V and 5 bases from J; bases unmatched to any gene: 8. The germline CDR1 and CDR2 sequences are MNHNS and SASEGT. As DNA, the CDR3 is TGTGCCAGCAGTCGACGGGACAGGTTCAACGAGCAGTACTTC. It is translated as CASSRRDRFNEQYF.

This clonotype has just a few counts. This sequence joins TRBV28 and TRBJ1-6, with a weak D call TRBD1 (6 bases). The CDR3 is 14 residues long. Trimming cost V 1 base and J 11 bases, with 12 bases left between them. The V gene's germline CDR1 is MDHEN and CDR2 SYDVKM. The CDR3 region is CASSLSNRATPLHF. The CDR3 DNA reads TGTGCCAGCAGTTTATCCAACAGGGCTACACCCCTCCACTTT.

This clonotype appeared a few times. CDR3 nucleotides: TGCGCCAGCACCATTTCGGGACAGTACCAAGAGACCCAGTACTTC. Translated: CASTISGQYQETQYF. The gene calls are TRBV5-1 and TRBJ2-5, with 7 bases fitting TRBD1. CDR3 length equals 15 residues. Germline assignment: CDR1 SGHRS and CDR2 YFSETQ. The ends lost 6 bases at V and 0 bases at J; junction bases unmatched: 8.

A remark on this clonotype: No DNA is shown, since the ends of the CDR3 on it are uncertain; the CDR3 is the one TCRdb lists. This chain uses TRBV29-1 with TRBJ2-7; the D segment call TRBD1 is taken from the table without a DNA check. The V gene's germline CDR1 is SQVTM and CDR2 ANQGSEA. The CDR3 extends over 13 residues, inclusive of both ends. CDR3 in amino acids: CSVGPGRSYEQYF.

CDR3 amino acids: CASSQAGGPREQFF. The CDR3 DNA sequence: TGTGCCAGCAGCCAAGCGGGAGGGCCAAGGGAGCAGTTCTTC. This chain uses TRBV12-3 or TRBV12-4 with TRBJ2-1; TRBD2 agrees at 10 bases. The CDR3 runs to 14 residues. The V and J ends lost 6 bases and 10 bases, in that order; junction bases with no gene match: 9.

V and J are TRBV5-6 and TRBJ1-2; 10 bases are a match to TRBD1. CDR1 SGHDT and CDR2 YYEEEE come from the germline V gene. Trimming removed 3 bases from V and 8 bases from J; junction bases left unmatched: 10. The CDR3 has 15 amino acids. This CDR3 reads CASSWDRGLSGGYTF. In DNA, the CDR3 is TGTGCCAGCAGCTGGGACAGGGGCCTAAGCGGCGGCTACACCTTC.

The chain carries TRBV4-2 and TRBJ2-3; TRBD2 agrees at 7 bases. This CDR3 is built from 16 residues. Germline CDR1 is LGHNA and CDR2 is YNFKEQ. V was pared by 3 bases and J by 3 bases, with 9 bases of the junction left unmatched. CDR3 nucleotide sequence: TGTGCCAGCAGCCAGCCGGGACTTAGCGGGACAGATACGCAGTATTTT. Residues: CASSQPGLSGTDTQYF.

This clonotype has just a few counts. This sequence joins TRBV11-2 and TRBJ2-5; 9 bases are shared with TRBD1. The V gene's germline CDR1 is SGHAT and CDR2 FQNNGV. This CDR3 contains 14 residues. V shed 4 bases and J 5 bases; nucleotides not matched to a gene: 5. Here the CDR3 DNA reads TGTGCCAGCAGCTGGGACAGGGTAAGGGAGACCCAGTACTTC. Residues: CASSWDRVRETQYF.

The table lists this clonotype with a few counts. The rearrangement links TRBV12-3 or TRBV12-4 to TRBJ1-2; D call uncertain. V lost 4 bases and J 4 bases, leaving 10 bases between the germline ends. This CDR3 region has 13 residues. The CDR3 DNA reads as TGTGCCAGCAGTTATAGGGCCCGCTATGGCTACACCTTC. Translating it yields CASSYRARYGYTF.

The rearrangement joins TRBV6-1 to TRBJ1-5; D not certain. V dropped 6 bases and J dropped 5 bases, with 11 bases sitting between them. The CDR3 is made up of 13 amino acids. The V gene's germline CDR1 is MNHNS and CDR2 SASEGT. CDR3 protein: CASSEREDQPQHF. The DNA of the CDR3 is TGTGCCAGCAGCGAACGGGAGGATCAGCCCCAGCATTTT.

This clonotype was observed many times. The gene calls are TRBV20-1 and TRBJ2-1, with D perhaps matching TRBD1 or TRBD2 (7 bases each). The CDR3 sequence is 13 residues long. CDR1 DFQATT and CDR2 SNEGSKA come from the germline V gene (reference sequence). The V end lost 6 bases, the J end lost 3 bases, and 12 bases lay between the germline ends. In nucleotides, the CDR3 is TGCAGTGCCAGGGGGGAGGGCTACAATGAGCAGTTCTTC. Translating gives CSARGEGYNEQFF.

This clonotype was seen repeatedly, ten times or more. The chain is built from TRBV10-3 and TRBJ2-1, with 9 bases lining up with TRBD2. Germline loops: CDR1 ENHRY, CDR2 SYGVKD. Trimming at V came to 2 bases and at J to 4 bases, leaving 3 bases not matched to a gene. This CDR3 has 15 amino acids. This chain's CDR3 is CAISETSGGYNEQFF. CDR3 coding DNA: TGTGCCATCAGTGAGACCAGCGGGGGGTACAATGAGCAGTTCTTC.

The V and J genes are TRBV7-9 and TRBJ1-1; 7 nucleotides match TRBD1. Losses at the gene ends were 7 bases for V and 1 base for J; bases not matched to a gene: 3. CDR3 size: 13 residues. Per germline, CDR1 SEHNR and CDR2 FQNEAQ (reference sequence). This CDR3 is CASTRDRNTEAFF. The CDR3 DNA reads as TGTGCCAGCACTCGGGACAGGAACACTGAAGCTTTCTTT.